This T cell receptor beta chain was identified during a study of shared clonotypes between healthy human individuals. Study findings and constraints: Naive CD4 clonotypes overlapped across several donors at around 4.8%. Estimated richness values were generally larger in naive subsets than in memory subsets.

The deep-level immunoSEQ assay was used. Generated by immunoSEQ multiplex PCR, the TCRdb table keeps only in-frame clones and is missing some. This sample has 98,000 or so clones, with about 70% found just once. Comment on this clone: Its antigen is not known.

The V gene end was trimmed by 4 bases and the J gene end by 3 bases; junction bases not matched to a gene: 4. In germline, CDR1 is SQVTM, CDR2 ANQGSEA. There are 14 residues in the CDR3. The source is a woman younger than 45 in good health. The chain has TRBV29-1 and TRBJ2-3, with 10 bases that match TRBD1. Input material: memory CD8+ T cells sorted from blood. Subset denoted: CD45RO+ cells pooled with CCR7-negative TemRA cells. CDR3 coding DNA: TGCAGCGTTGTTAGGACAGGGGGGACAGATACGCAGTATTTT. Amino acids: CSVVRTGGTDTQYF.